These 20 T cell receptor delta chains were sequenced from one sample in a study of Vδ1+ human thymocytes. Regarding the study as a whole: In the thymus, TRG and TRD repertoires looked highly polyclonal with Gaussian CDR3 lengths.

These receptors' antigens are unknown. Extracted RNA was reverse transcribed into cDNA. Multiplex PCR used pooled V-gene forward primers and a constant-region reverse primer to amplify CDR3s. TCRdb used CATT to re-call clones from the multiplex PCR reads. This table holds 54,000 or so delta-chain clones, approximately 15% found once. The sample was Vdelta1+ gamma-delta thymocytes from the thymus. Noted subset: FACS-sorted CD3+ TCRalphabeta- TCRVdelta1+ TCRVdelta2- thymocytes. All receptors derive from a boy in the first two years of life who had congenital heart surgery.

The rearrangement joins TRDV1 to TRDJ1; 8 bases line up with TRDD3. This CDR3 is built from 18 residues. The V gene end was trimmed by 0 bases and the J gene end by 2 bases; junction bases not matched to a gene: 11. The germline CDR1 and CDR2 sequences are TSWWSYY and QGS. CDR3 sequence (DNA): TGTGCTCTTGGGGAACTGTGTAGGGGATACCGGAGGACCGATAAACTCATCTTT. The encoded protein is CALGELCRGYRRTDKLIF.

The chain recombines TRDV1 with TRDJ1, with 13 bases that match TRDD3. The CDR3 is 20 amino acids. Trimming cost V 4 bases and J 9 bases; bases outside gene matches: 23. Germline loops: CDR1 TSWWSYY, CDR2 QGS. The CDR3 DNA reads as TGTGCTCTTGGGGGGGCCTTCCATAAGCCGAGTACTGGGGGATACGCTGAACTCATCTTT. Amino acids: CALGGAFHKPSTGGYAELIF.

The V and J genes are TRDV1 and TRDJ1, with 10 bases identical to TRDD3. Germline CDR1 and CDR2: TSWWSYY and QGS. V was pared by 3 bases and J by 4 bases, with 23 bases of the junction left unmatched. The CDR3 covers 21 residues. The CDR3 protein is CALGDSSSSTGGSTCVDKLIF. The CDR3, as DNA: TGTGCTCTTGGGGATTCATCGAGCAGTACTGGGGGATCCACATGCGTCGATAAACTCATCTTT.

This clone showed up just a few times. V gene TRDV1 combines with J gene TRDJ1; 10 bases map to TRDD3. Germline V gene lookup returns CDR1 TSWWSYY and CDR2 QGS. This CDR3 is 21 amino acids long. J gave up 4 bases and V 4 bases, and 24 bases lay outside the gene matches. For the CDR3, the DNA is TGTGCTCTTGGGGCTGGGTCTACTCCTACCCACTGGGGGATGGGGATCGATAAACTCATCTTT. Translated, it gives CALGAGSTPTHWGMGIDKLIF.

The gene calls are TRDV1 and TRDJ1; 10 nucleotides align to TRDD3. CDR3 size: 18 residues. Looked up from germline, CDR1 is TSWWSYY and CDR2 is QGS. Germline trimming cut 0 bases from V and 7 bases from J; bases unmatched to any gene: 14. The CDR3: CALGELAGTGGSSSKLIF. For the CDR3, the DNA is TGTGCTCTTGGGGAACTTGCGGGTACTGGGGGATCCAGCAGTAAACTCATCTTT.

Regarding this clone: At one of its ends the junction is not consistent with the germline gene, which may arise from a read error. V usage is TRDV1 and J usage is TRDJ1, with 12 nucleotides matching TRDD3. The CDR3 runs to 19 residues. Looked up from germline, CDR1 is TSWWSYY and CDR2 is QGS. CDR3 residues: CAPGELPSWGIRGTDKLIF. DNA of the CDR3: TGTGCTCCTGGGGAACTCCCTTCCTGGGGGATACGGGGGACCGATAAACTCATCTTT.

This clone was seen a few times. The rearrangement joins TRDV1 to TRDJ1; 7 bases align to TRDD3. V shed 1 base, J shed 3 bases, and the junction held 17 bases outside the gene matches. The CDR3 runs to 19 residues. Germline values: CDR1 TSWWSYY, CDR2 QGS. The CDR3: CALGEPYDLWGYLADKLIF. CDR3 in DNA: TGTGCTCTTGGGGAACCCTATGACTTATGGGGATATCTTGCCGATAAACTCATCTTT.

This rearrangement joins TRDV1 to TRDJ1; weak D call: TRDD3 (6 bases). Trimming took 0 bases from V and 8 from J, leaving 16 bases between them. The CDR3 has 15 amino acids. In germline, CDR1 is TSWWSYY, CDR2 QGS. CDR3 protein: CALGELGPGDLKLIF. DNA of the CDR3: TGTGCTCTTGGGGAACTAGGTCCGGGGGACCTAAAACTCATCTTT.

This clone has only a few counts. The chain has TRDV1 and TRDJ1; 9 positions match TRDD3. The germline gives CDR1 TSWWSYY, CDR2 QGS. This CDR3 has 17 amino acids. V was clipped by 3 bases and J by 0 bases; unmatched bases: 8. The CDR3: CALGDYWGTMYTDKLIF. CDR3 bases: TGTGCTCTTGGGGACTACTGGGGGACTATGTACACCGATAAACTCATCTTT.

The V and J genes are TRDV1 and TRDJ1; TRDD3 agrees at 7 bases. Germline assignment: CDR1 TSWWSYY and CDR2 QGS. The CDR3 totals 21 residues. After removal of 0 bases from V and 3 bases from J, the junction contained 22 bases not matched to a gene. For the CDR3, the DNA is TGTGCTCTTGGGGAACTCTTTGGGACTACCGATGTGGGGGACGAGGCCGATAAACTCATCTTT. Amino acid sequence: CALGELFGTTDVGDEADKLIF.

This clone is medium-sized within its sample. This rearrangement joins TRDV2 to TRDJ1; TRDD3 aligns across 12 bases. The CDR3 is 15 residues long. The junction had 6 bases not matched to a gene; V was cut back by 3 bases and J by 5 bases. CDR1 GEAIGNYY and CDR2 EKD come from the germline V gene. This CDR3 reads CACDCHWGIPDKLIF. The CDR3 DNA follows: TGTGCCTGTGACTGCCACTGGGGGATACCTGATAAACTCATCTTT.

The rearrangement uses TRDV1 and TRDJ1, with D perhaps matching TRDD2 or TRDD3 (7 bases each). The germline V gene has CDR1 TSWWSYY and CDR2 QGS. With 3 bases removed from V and 0 bases from J, the gap between germline ends came to 38 bases. This CDR3 contains 24 residues. CDR3 residues: CALGDPVVPTYQVLGIGYTDKLIF. The CDR3 nucleotides are TGTGCTCTTGGGGATCCCGTGGTTCCTACGTACCAAGTACTGGGGATTGGGTACACCGATAAACTCATCTTT.

The V call is TRDV1, the J call TRDJ1; 8 nucleotides line up with TRDD3. V lost 8 bases and J lost 2; bases outside the gene matches: 13. Germline-derived CDR1 and CDR2 are TSWWSYY and QGS. There are 16 residues in the CDR3. CDR3 loop: CALSSPLLGETDKLIF. CDR3 sequence (DNA): TGTGCTCTTTCTTCCCCCTTGCTGGGGGAGACCGATAAACTCATCTTT.

The table lists this clone with a few counts. V and J are TRDV1 and TRDJ2; 13 bases agree with TRDD3. With 3 bases clipped from V and 4 bases from J, the junction kept 20 bases outside the gene matches. CDR1 TSWWSYY and CDR2 QGS come from the germline V gene. CDR3 size: 22 residues. CDR3 sequence (DNA): TGTGCTCTTGGGGATTATCGAAACCTAAAGATACTGGGGGATACGAGGACAGCACAACTCTTCTTT. It translates to CALGDYRNLKILGDTRTAQLFF.

This clone was observed a few times. V usage is TRDV1 and J usage is TRDJ1, with D perhaps TRDD3 (5 bases). V was shortened by 0 bases and J by 6 bases, with 17 bases between the two germline ends. Germline lookup yields CDR1 TSWWSYY and CDR2 QGS. The CDR3 is 16 amino acids. For the CDR3, the DNA is TGTGCTCTTGGGGAACTAAGTGTAAGGATAAGGTATAAACTCATCTTT. It specifies CALGELSVRIRYKLIF.

The gene calls are TRDV1 and TRDJ1; 8 bases fit TRDD3. The trim removed 1 base at V and 0 bases at J, leaving 13 bases unmatched. CDR3 length: 19 residues. Germline V gene lookup returns CDR1 TSWWSYY and CDR2 QGS. The CDR3 sequence: CALGERRRVLGVYTDKLIF. CDR3 sequence (DNA): TGTGCTCTTGGGGAACGTAGACGTGTACTGGGGGTCTACACCGATAAACTCATCTTT.

This clone appeared a few times. The chain couples TRDV1 to TRDJ1, with 11 bases matching TRDD3. The CDR3 is 19 amino acids. The V segment lost 2 bases and the J segment 4 bases; nucleotides outside the gene matches: 15. Germline V lookup: CDR1 TSWWSYY, CDR2 QGS. Here the CDR3 reads CALGEVVWGIRNRGDKLIF. Written as DNA, the CDR3 is TGTGCTCTTGGGGAAGTAGTTTGGGGGATACGGAATCGGGGCGATAAACTCATCTTT.

This clone was found a few times. This chain connects TRDV1 to TRDJ1, with D maybe TRDD3 (6 bases). Germline V gene sequence: CDR1 TSWWSYY, CDR2 QGS. V lost 4 bases and J lost 0, with 24 bases in between. The CDR3 is 19 amino acids. CDR3 nucleotide sequence: TGTGCTCTTGGGGGCTACTACGTCGGATACCCTCCGTACACCGATAAACTCATCTTT. Residues: CALGGYYVGYPPYTDKLIF.

This clone was picked up a small number of times. The rearrangement uses TRDV1 and TRDJ1, with 12 positions matching TRDD3. The germline gives CDR1 TSWWSYY, CDR2 QGS. The trim removed 5 bases at V and 0 bases at J, leaving 7 bases unmatched. There are 17 residues in the CDR3. The CDR3 nucleotides are TGTGCTCTTGGGAACAACTGGGGGATACCTCACACCGATAAACTCATCTTT. Protein sequence: CALGNNWGIPHTDKLIF.

This clone was counted a few times. V is TRDV1 and J is TRDJ1, with 13 bases aligning to TRDD3. V lost 2 bases to trimming and J lost 3 bases; unmatched junction nucleotides: 18. The CDR3 totals 21 residues. The germline V gene has CDR1 TSWWSYY and CDR2 QGS. The CDR3 nucleotides read TGTGCTCTTGGGGAAGGATCCCTCCAGTACTGGGGGATACGCAAGCCCGATAAACTCATCTTT. It translates to CALGEGSLQYWGIRKPDKLIF.